A single sample gave rise to the 30 T cell receptor beta chains below, sequenced in a study of OX40 agonist ivuxolimab in advanced cancers. TCRdb keeps only in-frame clones here, not all; method: immunoSEQ multiplex PCR. This table has tens of thousands of clones, roughly nine tenths appearing once. Here the sequenced sample was CD4+ or CD8+ T cells sorted from blood, taken in a trial of the OX40 agonist ivuxolimab. The receptors were gathered from an adult with an advanced solid tumor such as melanoma, head and neck, liver or kidney cancer.

This chain uses TRBV6-1 with TRBJ2-2; 8 bases map to TRBD1. The CDR3 has 15 amino acids. With 4 bases clipped from V and 4 bases from J, the junction kept 5 bases outside the gene matches. Germline CDR1 is MNHNS and CDR2 is SASEGT. CDR3 DNA: TGTGCCAGCAGTGCCATCACAGGGGGCACCGGGGAGCTGTTTTTT. Encoded protein: CASSAITGGTGELFF.

The V gene is TRBV4-1, the J gene TRBJ2-2, with 14 bases identical to TRBD2. The CDR3 spans 17 residues. Trimming cost V 5 bases and J 4 bases; bases outside gene matches: 6. Germline V gives CDR1 MGHRA, CDR2 YSYEKL. CDR3 sequence (DNA): TGCGCCAGCAGCTCGGGACTAGCGGGGGCGGGCACCGGGGAGCTGTTTTTT. Residues: CASSSGLAGAGTGELFF.

This clone was detected a few times. V gene TRBV25-1 combines with J gene TRBJ1-2; no definite D call. Deletions cut 3 bases from V and 5 bases from J, with 7 bases between. CDR3 length: 12 amino acids. From germline, CDR1 is MGHDK and CDR2 SYGVNS. CDR3 residues: CASSETDYGYTF. The CDR3 DNA is TGTGCCAGCAGTGAGACGGATTATGGCTACACCTTC.

The rearrangement uses TRBV10-1 and TRBJ1-2; D is uncertain. The CDR3 extends over 13 amino acids. V lost 1 base, J lost 10 bases, and 13 bases lay in between. CDR1 is WNHNN, CDR2 SYGVQD, per germline (reference sequence). The CDR3, as DNA: TGCGCCAGCAGTGAGTATCGGACGACGGCCTACACCTTC. This encodes CASSEYRTTAYTF.

In DNA form, the CDR3 reads TGTGCCAGCTCGCACATAGGGGACGCTAGCACAGATACGCAGTATTTT. This gives the protein CASSHIGDASTDTQYF. The V and J genes are TRBV18 and TRBJ2-3; tentatively, D is TRBD1 or TRBD2 (5 bases each). Germline CDR1 reads KGHSH; CDR2 reads LQKENI. V was shortened by 6 bases and J by 0 bases, with 16 bases between the two germline ends. The length of the CDR3 is 16 residues.

This clone was recorded a few times. V gene TRBV6-5 combines with J gene TRBJ2-5; maybe TRBD1 (5 bases). The CDR3 contains 15 residues. Trimming left V 7 bases short and J 5 bases short, with 20 bases between. Germline V gives CDR1 MNHEY, CDR2 SVGAGI. CDR3 sequence: CASKLQGWAEETQYF. CDR3 coding DNA: TGTGCCAGCAAGCTCCAGGGTTGGGCTGAGGAGACCCAGTACTTC.

V usage is TRBV2 and J usage is TRBJ2-7; TRBD1 matches at 9 bases. Losses at the gene ends were 6 bases for V and 1 base for J; bases not matched to a gene: 7. Germline V gene lookup returns CDR1 SNHLY and CDR2 FYNNEI. This CDR3 comprises 15 residues. CDR3: CASRTTGGASYEQYF. The DNA for the CDR3 is TGTGCCAGCAGAACAACAGGGGGCGCATCCTACGAGCAGTACTTC.

The V and J genes are TRBV5-8 and TRBJ2-2; tentative D call: TRBD2 (6 bases). Trimming pared 4 bases from V and 3 bases from J, leaving 10 bases between. This CDR3 contains 14 residues. Germline CDR1 and CDR2: SGHTS and YDEGEE. The CDR3 coding sequence is TGTGCCAGCAGCGCGGGACCGTACACCGGGGAGCTGTTTTTT. Translating it yields CASSAGPYTGELFF.

This clone showed up just once. The chain's CDR3 is CASSPFGDSYEQYF. The CDR3 coding sequence is TGTGCCAGCAGCCCCTTTGGGGACTCCTACGAGCAGTACTTC. The J gene is TRBJ2-7, the V gene TRBV7-7; no firm D call. CDR1 is SSHAT, CDR2 FNYEAQ, per germline (reference sequence). V lost 5 bases to trimming and J lost 0 bases, with 11 bases between them. The CDR3 extends over 14 amino acids.

The chain has TRBV27 and TRBJ2-5; TRBD1 matches at 8 bases. Near its end, the DNA agrees better with TRBJ2-7, so the J call may be wrong. This CDR3 spans 16 amino acids. Germline values: CDR1 MNHEY, CDR2 SMNVEV (reference sequence). The CDR3 region is CASSPTGARWLNEQYF. CDR3 DNA: TGTGCCAGCAGCCCGACAGGGGCGAGGTGGTTGAACGAGCAGTACTTC.

In this sample, this clone turned up once. The chain couples TRBV4-2 to TRBJ1-1; D is unresolved. V was shortened by 0 bases and J by 0 bases, with 11 bases between the two germline ends. Germline lookup yields CDR1 LGHNA and CDR2 YNFKEQ. The CDR3 has 16 residues. The CDR3 nucleotides are TGTGCCAGCAGCCAAGATCGGGTACGGATGAACACTGAAGCTTTCTTT. It codes for CASSQDRVRMNTEAFF.

The chain joins TRBV4-2 to TRBJ2-3; maybe TRBD2 (5 bases). V was trimmed by 6 bases and J by 0 bases, leaving 22 bases between them. The CDR3 totals 18 residues. Germline V gene data show CDR1 as LGHNA and CDR2 as YNFKEQ. The CDR3 region has the DNA TGTGCCAGCAGTCCGCAAGCCCGAGCGGATCCTAGCACAGATACGCAGTATTTT. Translation gives CASSPQARADPSTDTQYF.

The chain employs TRBV9 and TRBJ2-1, with 12 bases matching TRBD2. The CDR3 extends over 15 amino acids. CDR1 and CDR2 from the germline V gene are SGDLS and YYNGEE. V lost 4 bases, J lost 6 bases, and 5 bases stayed unmatched. The CDR3 DNA reads as TGTGCCAGCAGCTTCACTAGCGGGAGGAGCAATGAGCAGTTCTTC. This encodes CASSFTSGRSNEQFF.

This clone was counted once. The chain employs TRBV27 and TRBJ2-7; 7 bases fit TRBD2. V lost 4 bases and J lost 4; bases outside the gene matches: 10. CDR3 length: 15 residues. Germline loops: CDR1 MNHEY, CDR2 SMNVEV (reference sequence). In nucleotides, the CDR3 is TGTGCCAGCAGTTCCGCCGGGACTACTAGTTACGAGCAGTACTTC. The encoded protein is CASSSAGTTSYEQYF.

The chain employs TRBV6-1 and TRBJ2-3, with 8 positions matching TRBD2. V was clipped by 3 bases and J by 7 bases; unmatched bases: 12. Per germline, CDR1 MNHNS and CDR2 SASEGT. This CDR3 comprises 16 residues. The CDR3 nucleotides are TGTGCCAGCAGTGAGCCGGCTAGCGGGCACGGGCATACGCAGTATTTT. Its protein product is CASSEPASGHGHTQYF.

The chain couples TRBV7-8 to TRBJ1-5; D call uncertain. Per germline, CDR1 SGHVS and CDR2 FQNEAQ. The CDR3 loop spans 15 amino acids. Trimming cost V 1 base and J 0 bases, with 7 bases left between them. This chain's CDR3 is CASSLGQTSNQPQHF. CDR3 DNA: TGTGCCAGCAGCTTAGGCCAAACTAGCAATCAGCCCCAGCATTTT.

The J gene is TRBJ2-1, the V gene TRBV5-4, with TRBD2 identical over 13 bases. The CDR3 is 16 amino acids. Germline V gene sequence: CDR1 SGHNT, CDR2 YYREEE (reference sequence). Trimming cost V 0 bases and J 11 bases; bases outside gene matches: 8. The CDR3 coding sequence is TGTGCCAGCAGCTTGGCTTCGGGACTAGCGGGACTAAAGCAGTTCTTC. Amino acid sequence: CASSLASGLAGLKQFF.

This clone showed up just once. The V gene is TRBV10-3, the J gene TRBJ1-1, with D unclear. The CDR3 has 13 residues. Trimming left V 4 bases short and J 6 bases short, with 12 bases between. Germline V gives CDR1 ENHRY, CDR2 SYGVKD. The CDR3 region has the DNA TGTGCCATCAGTGGTGCGCGATCGGCTGAAGCTTTCTTT. It codes for CAISGARSAEAFF.

The chain recombines TRBV21-1 with TRBJ2-5; the table calls TRBD1, which could not be checked here. TRBV21-1 is reported as a pseudogene. The CDR3 runs 17 residues. Here the CDR3 DNA reads TGTGCCAGCAGCCCTCGCCTACAGGGTCGGTACCAAGAGACCCAGTACTTC. It translates to CASSPRLQGRYQETQYF.

The chain uses TRBV5-1 and TRBJ2-2; unclear D gene. Trimming shortened V by 1 base and J by 0 bases, and 10 bases separated the two germline ends. CDR1 SGHRS and CDR2 YFSETQ come from the germline V gene. The CDR3 length is 16 residues. CDR3 amino acids: CASSLFARTNTGELFF. CDR3 coding DNA: TGCGCCAGCAGCTTGTTTGCCAGAACGAACACCGGGGAGCTGTTTTTT.

This chain links TRBV11-2 with TRBJ2-7, with a tentative D call TRBD2 (6 bases). This CDR3 contains 16 residues. V dropped 5 bases and J dropped 3 bases, with 20 bases sitting between them. Germline values: CDR1 SGHAT, CDR2 FQNNGV. The CDR3 bases are TGTGCCAGCAGCCGGGCAGGCGGGGCCCCCGGCTACGAGCAGTACTTC. It codes for CASSRAGGAPGYEQYF.

This clone occurred once. The J gene is TRBJ1-2, the V gene TRBV4-1; 12 nucleotides align to TRBD1. J lost 8 bases, V lost 4 bases, and 11 bases had no gene match. The CDR3 spans 16 residues. Per germline, CDR1 MGHRA and CDR2 YSYEKL. The CDR3 nucleotides are TGCGCCAGCAGCCGGATAGGGACAGGGGGCGCGGAGGGCTACACCTTC. Protein: CASSRIGTGGAEGYTF.

The V call is TRBV7-9, the J call TRBJ1-4; a weak D match, TRBD1 (6 bases). V lost 5 bases and J 4 bases, leaving 14 bases between the germline ends. The CDR3 is 15 residues long. Per the germline V gene, CDR1 is SEHNR and CDR2 is FQNEAQ (reference sequence). Here the CDR3 reads CASSPDSLLNEKLFF. DNA for the CDR3: TGTGCCAGCAGCCCGGACAGCCTACTTAATGAAAAACTGTTTTTT.

The rearrangement joins TRBV2 to TRBJ1-1; no clear D. V gave up 4 bases and J gave up 1 base, with 10 bases separating them. Per germline, CDR1 SNHLY and CDR2 FYNNEI. The CDR3 has 14 amino acids. CDR3 DNA: TGTGCCAGCAGTGGGCAGATTTCGAACACTGAAGCTTTCTTT. It encodes CASSGQISNTEAFF.

CDR3 amino acids: CAWKPGLARTDTQYF. In DNA form, the CDR3 reads TGTGCCTGGAAACCGGGACTAGCGCGCACAGATACGCAGTATTTT. The chain recombines TRBV30 with TRBJ2-3; TRBD2 matches 10 bases. Looked up from germline, CDR1 is GTSNPN and CDR2 is SVGIG (reference sequence). CDR3 length equals 15 residues. V trimming: 4 bases; J trimming: 1 base; junction bases outside the gene matches: 5.

V is TRBV27 and J is TRBJ1-6; possible D gene TRBD1, 5 bases. This CDR3 spans 16 amino acids. Trimming shortened V by 0 bases and J by 7 bases, and 13 bases separated the two germline ends. Germline V gene data show CDR1 as MNHEY and CDR2 as SMNVEV (reference sequence). The CDR3: CASSLSPQGVNSPLHF. CDR3 nucleotide sequence: TGTGCCAGCAGTTTATCTCCCCAGGGAGTAAATTCACCCCTCCACTTT.

The rearrangement uses TRBV28 and TRBJ1-5, with 11 positions matching TRBD1. V lost 1 base, J lost 2 bases, and 4 bases stayed unmatched. This CDR3 contains 17 residues. CDR1 is MDHEN, CDR2 SYDVKM, per germline. The CDR3 reads CASSLSGTGGRNQPQHF. CDR3 sequence (DNA): TGTGCCAGCAGTTTATCCGGGACAGGGGGACGCAATCAGCCCCAGCATTTT.

The chain uses TRBV5-1 and TRBJ2-3, with TRBD1 matching 8 bases. Germline V gene data show CDR1 as SGHRS and CDR2 as YFSETQ. J was trimmed by 3 bases and V by 3 bases; bases with no gene match: 9. CDR3 length equals 16 residues. This chain's CDR3 is CASSWVTGVSTDTQYF. For the CDR3, the DNA is TGCGCCAGCAGCTGGGTGACAGGGGTCTCGACAGATACGCAGTATTTT. Full variable domain (outside the CDR3, taken from reference TRBV5-1 and TRBJ2-3): KAGVTQTPRYLIKTRGQQVTLSCSPISGHRSVSWYQQTPGQGLQFLFEYFSETQRNKGNFPGRFSGRQFSNSRSEMNVSTLELGDSALYLCASSWVTGVSTDTQYFGPGTRLTVL.

V gene TRBV11-3 combines with J gene TRBJ2-3, with 8 bases aligning to TRBD2. This CDR3 is 16 amino acids long. Trimming removed 4 bases from V and 1 base from J; junction bases left unmatched: 7. Germline CDR1 and CDR2: SGHNT and YENEEA. CDR3 coding DNA: TGTGCCAGCAGCTCAGAAGCGGGAGCGGGCACAGATACGCAGTATTTT. Translating gives CASSSEAGAGTDTQYF.

This clone was seen more than once but under ten times. This rearrangement joins TRBV19 to TRBJ1-6; the D is unclear. CDR3 length: 14 residues. In germline, CDR1 is LNHDA, CDR2 SQIVND (reference sequence). V lost 7 bases to trimming and J lost 3 bases, with 10 bases between them. The CDR3 spells CASTETSYNSPLHF. DNA for the CDR3: TGTGCCAGTACCGAGACAAGCTATAATTCACCCCTCCACTTT.